This T cell receptor (beta chain) was retrieved from a study of blood T cell repertoires in COVID-19 (dated by TCRdb to the early 2020s). Turning to the overall study: Collaborator samples came from the United States, Italy and Spain and covered acute and convalescent phases of COVID-19. Deeply sampled blood TCRbeta repertoires from subjects exposed to, actively infected with, or recovered from COVID-19 were included in the dataset. A de-identified subject ID, COVID-19 status, age in years and sex were almost always included in the sample metadata. The samples were drawn from the first 160 participants of the ongoing ImmuneRACE study and from 950 to 1,500 subjects provided by 6 global collaborators. The material from the prospective study consisted of cDNA or gDNA derived from T cells, B-cell-depleted T cells, or PBMCs. The repertoires were released in a freely available public database intended as a resource for research on the immune response to SARS-CoV-2. HLA class I and class II types, where available, came from metadata supplied by the sample provider rather than from assay-based typing.

TCRbeta CDR3 regions were amplified from genomic DNA using the immunoSEQ Assay, a bias-controlled multiplex PCR. In the paper's pipeline: Nucleated cell counts per sample were estimated from amplification of reference gene primers within the assay. To quantify the absolute abundance of each unique TCRbeta CDR3 rearrangement, sequence reads were collapsed and filtered. For each sample, productive Simpson clonality was calculated as the square root of Simpson's diversity index across productive rearrangements. TCRdb limited this immuneACCESS table to in-frame rearrangements with V and J called. A share of clones is missing; checked studies link under half to unresolved V genes, and the rest is unexplained. From that table come the V and J calls and clone size; the DNA was used to work out D and trimming. For this sample there are tens of thousands of clones; roughly nine tenths appear just once. Just over 8% of the sample belongs to the ten largest clones.

A word on this clone: What this receptor recognizes is not known. Base qualities are not recorded, but no much larger clone differs from it by a single base.

Each collaborating institution followed its own protocols to collect whole blood in K2EDTA tubes. For TCRbeta analysis, collaborator samples were shipped as frozen whole blood, as isolated PBMCs, or as DNA extracted from either sample type. Study-wide conclusions, independent of this receptor: The quantity of clinical and demographic metadata differed by source and by participant and was supplied without curation.

The CDR3 measures 14 amino acids from cysteine to phenylalanine. Solely the CDR3 DNA is kept, with 42 bases framed from the first base. Trimming costs V 1 base and J 6 bases, and their ends lie 12 bases apart. As encoded in the germline V gene, CDR1 is MGHDK while CDR2 is SYGVNS. The sequencing input was peripheral blood. This TCR came from a man aged 30-40 years with acute or convalescent COVID-19. This chain is built from TRBV25-1 and TRBJ1-2; tentative D gene TRBD1, with 6 bases matching. The nucleotide sequence reads TGTGCCAGCAGTGAATCTAGGGGGAGTCATGGCTACACCTTC. Its translation is CASSESRGSHGYTF.